This is a list of T cell receptor beta chains from one sample in a study of early T cells in non-severe SARS-CoV-2 infection. MiXCR, run by TCRdb on the 5' RACE reads, gives a single entry per CDR3 protein. The sample consists of tens of thousands of distinct CDR3 sequences, 9.5% to 10% of them appearing once. Sequenced: whole blood. All receptors derive from an adult who was a healthcare worker with PCR-confirmed SARS-CoV-2 infection or an uninfected control (not recorded which). Both conserved end residues are part of each CDR3. A D gene is named only where the DNA matches it firmly. The size entry is marked missing in some rows and otherwise reads once, few, many or a size class.

TRBD1	TRBV3-1	TRBJ2-3	many	TGTGCCAGCAGCCAAGGGACAGGGGAGGCAGATACGCAGTATTTT	CASSQGTGEADTQYF
.	TRBV7-2	TRBJ1-1	few	TGTGCCAGCAGCTTAGTCGCGACCATGAACACTGAAGCTTTCTTT	CASSLVATMNTEAFF
TRBD1	TRBV20-1	TRBJ1-2	.	TGCAGTGCTGCTCCGGGACAGGGCTATGGCTACACCTTC	CSAAPGQGYGYTF
.	TRBV7-6	TRBJ1-2	many	TGTGCCAGCAGCTTAGGCGGGGCCTATGGCTACACCTTC	CASSLGGAYGYTF
.	TRBV20-1	TRBJ2-7	many	TGCAGTGCTAGGGCCACACTTTACGAGCAGTACTTC	CSARATLYEQYF
TRBD1	TRBV5-8	TRBJ2-7	many	TGTGCCAGCGGCTACCGACAGGGTCGCTACGAGCAGTACTTC	CASGYRQGRYEQYF
.	TRBV5-4	TRBJ2-7	many	TGTGCCAGCAGCTTGGCCGTGGGGGGCCCCTACGAGCAGTACTTC	CASSLAVGGPYEQYF
.	TRBV5-6	TRBJ1-1	.	TGTGCCAGCAGCTTGGTGACACTTGAGACTGAAGCTTTCTTT	CASSLVTLETEAFF
TRBD1	TRBV19	TRBJ2-1	many	TGTGCCAGTAGCCGCCGGGACAGGGCTTACAATGAGCAGTTCTTC	CASSRRDRAYNEQFF
TRBD1	TRBV6-5	TRBJ2-2	few	TGTGCCAGCAGGAGGGGGCTCACCGGGGAGCTGTTTTTT	CASRRGLTGELFF
.	TRBV20-1	TRBJ2-5	few	TGCAGTGGGGGGATTCAAGAGACCCAGTACTTC	CSGGIQETQYF
.	TRBV3-1	TRBJ2-7	many	TGTGCCAGCAGCCCCCCCCAGCGGGCGTGGGAGCAGTACTTC	CASSPPQRAWEQYF
.	TRBV5-1	TRBJ1-3	few	TGCGCCAGCAGCTTGGAGGGAAATGCCGGAAACACCATATATTTT	CASSLEGNAGNTIYF
.	TRBV10-3	TRBJ1-1	many	TGTGCCATCATGGCGCAGCGGAACACTGAAGCTTTCTTT	CAIMAQRNTEAFF
.	TRBV9	TRBJ2-2	.	TGTGCCAGCAGCGTAGATCTAGGGTCTATCGGGGAGCTGTTTTTT	CASSVDLGSIGELFF
.	TRBV7-2	TRBJ1-2	few	TGTGCCAGCAGCCCAGCCGGTAGTCGGTCCAGGGGCTACACCTTC	CASSPAGSRSRGYTF
.	TRBV6-2/TRBV6-3	TRBJ2-2	few	TGTGCCAGCAGCCGGACCCCCGGCTGGGGCACCGGGGAGCTGTTTTTT	CASSRTPGWGTGELFF
TRBD2	TRBV7-9	TRBJ2-1	many	TGTGCCAGCAGCTTAGTAGCGAGCGGGGGGCAGGATGAGCAGTTCTTC	CASSLVASGGQDEQFF
.	TRBV7-8	TRBJ1-4	many	TGTGCCAGCAGCCTAATCCCCCCGGGGCTCTCAAGTGCAACTAATGAAAAACTGTTTTTT	CASSLIPPGLSSATNEKLFF
TRBD2	TRBV7-9	TRBJ2-3	many	TGTGCCAGCAGCTACGGACTAGCGACGCAGTATTTT	CASSYGLATQYF
.	TRBV27	TRBJ1-5	many	TGTGCCAGCAGTCTCCGACAGACTAGCAATCAGCCCCAGCATTTT	CASSLRQTSNQPQHF
.	TRBV4-3	TRBJ1-5	many	TGCGCCAGCAGCCAAGATTCTTCCGGCGATGATCAGCCCCAGCATTTT	CASSQDSSGDDQPQHF
.	TRBV6-4	TRBJ2-1	.	TGTGCCAGCAGTGAGAGGGGCTACAATGAGCAGTTCTTC	CASSERGYNEQFF
TRBD1	TRBV15	TRBJ2-1	many	TGTGCCACCAGCAGAGGGACAGGGGGCGGCTTGAATGAGCAGTTCTTC	CATSRGTGGGLNEQFF
TRBD2	TRBV6-2/TRBV6-3	TRBJ2-3	many	TGTGCCAGCAAGAAGGCGGGGGTCAGCACAGATACGCAGTATTTT	CASKKAGVSTDTQYF
.	TRBV2	TRBJ1-4	few	TGTGCCAGCGGCGAGGTCCAGGCTAATGAAAAACTGTTTTTT	CASGEVQANEKLFF
.	TRBV12-3/TRBV12-4	TRBJ1-3	few	TGTGCCAGCAGCTCGACAGAATCTGGAAACACCATATATTTT	CASSSTESGNTIYF
.	TRBV4-3	TRBJ1-3	many	TGCGCCAGCAGCCAAGCCCCAACAGGGCACGGAAACACCATATATTTT	CASSQAPTGHGNTIYF
.	TRBV24-1	TRBJ2-3	.	TGTGCCACCGCGTTTGAAGGCGATACGCAGTATTTT	CATAFEGDTQYF
.	TRBV7-8	TRBJ1-5	medium-sized	TGTGCCAGCAGCCCTGGGCAGGGCAATCAGCCCCAGCATTTT	CASSPGQGNQPQHF
TRBD1	TRBV20-1	TRBJ1-1	.	TGCAGTGCTCTACAGGGGCTAGGGTACACTGAAGCTTTCTTT	CSALQGLGYTEAFF
.	TRBV6-6	TRBJ2-5	few	TGTGCCAGCAGTTACGGAACCCAAGAGACCCAGTACTTC	CASSYGTQETQYF
.	TRBV6-6	TRBJ1-5	many	TGTGCCAGCAGCACAGATAGCAATCAGCCCCAGCATTTT	CASSTDSNQPQHF
.	TRBV12-3/TRBV12-4	TRBJ2-2	many	TGTGCCAGCACCCCGGGCCGGGGATGGGACACCGGGGAGCTGTTTTTT	CASTPGRGWDTGELFF
.	TRBV9	TRBJ2-3	few	TGTGCCAGCAGCGCCCGCCGCACAGATACGCAGTATTTT	CASSARRTDTQYF
.	TRBV5-1	TRBJ2-2	few	TGCGCCAGCAGAGGGGTAAACAGGGCCGGTTCCGGGGAGCTGTTTTTT	CASRGVNRAGSGELFF
.	TRBV5-1	TRBJ2-1	many	TGCGCCAGCAGCTTGAGCCCAAGCCGCCTCAATGAGCAGTTCTTC	CASSLSPSRLNEQFF
.	TRBV29-1	TRBJ2-7	many	TGCAGCGTTGTGAACCCCCAAAACGAGCAGTACTTC	CSVVNPQNEQYF
.	TRBV29-1	TRBJ1-5	few	TGCAGCGTTTCACCGACAGGCAGTAGCAATCAGCCCCAGCATTTT	CSVSPTGSSNQPQHF
.	TRBV11-1	TRBJ2-2	once	TGTGCCAGCAGCTCAGAGAGGGAGATCGGGGAGCTGTTTTTT	CASSSEREIGELFF
.	TRBV20-1	TRBJ1-1	few	TGCAGTGCTAGATGGGGGCCTGAAGCTTTCTTT	CSARWGPEAFF
.	TRBV5-1	TRBJ2-7	many	TGCGCCAGCAGCTTGGGAACGGCGCGGTACGAGCAGTACTTC	CASSLGTARYEQYF
.	TRBV29-1	TRBJ2-1	many	TGCAGCGTTGAATCGTGGAGGGACAATGAGCAGTTCTTC	CSVESWRDNEQFF
.	TRBV7-2	TRBJ1-6	many	TGTGCCAGCAGCTTAGGTGGAGGGTTAGTTTATTCACCCCTCCACTTT	CASSLGGGLVYSPLHF
TRBD1	TRBV6-2/TRBV6-3	TRBJ2-7	.	TGTGTCAGCAGTGATAAAACACCGGGACAGATCTACGAGCAGTACTTC	CVSSDKTPGQIYEQYF
.	TRBV7-9	TRBJ2-7	few	TGTGCCAGCAGCTTTCAACAGGGATCTCCCTACGAGCAGTACTTC	CASSFQQGSPYEQYF
TRBD2	TRBV19	TRBJ2-7	.	TGTGCCAGTAGTCCAGGGGGGACTAGCGGCTCCTACGAGCAGTACTTC	CASSPGGTSGSYEQYF
.	TRBV13	TRBJ2-2	many	TGTGCCAGCAGCTTAGGCTCCGAGTTTCGGAACACCGGGGAGCTGTTTTTT	CASSLGSEFRNTGELFF
.	TRBV2	TRBJ2-2	few	TGTGCCAGCAGGGTAGACAGCAACACCGGGGAGCTGTTTTTT	CASRVDSNTGELFF
.	TRBV4-1	TRBJ2-1	many	TGCGCCAGCAGCGCGCCCCGGGGAGAGCAGTTCTTC	CASSAPRGEQFF
.	TRBV24-1	TRBJ2-1	.	TGTGCCACCAGTGATTTCAGTGAGCAGTTCTTC	CATSDFSEQFF
.	TRBV6-5	TRBJ1-1	.	TGTGCCAGCAGTTACACCCAGAACACTGAAGCTTTCTTT	CASSYTQNTEAFF
.	TRBV10-3	TRBJ2-7	.	TGTGCCATCAGTGACAGGGTTTCCTACGAGCAGTACTTC	CAISDRVSYEQYF